This T cell receptor beta chain was captured in a study of T-cell memory formation after mild COVID-19. About the study: TCR clusters mostly belonged to single donors. Study-level findings and limits: Shrinking CD4+ clones were chiefly CM and EM; CD8+ ones were chiefly EMRA. Some responding clones appeared in pre-infection memory, suggesting cross-reactive memory joined.

In regard to this clonotype: Its specificity is unknown.

Trimming pared 6 bases from V and 3 bases from J, leaving 15 bases between. The CDR3 length is 15 residues. The germline gives CDR1 MNHNY, CDR2 SVGAGI (reference sequence). TCRdb re-derived calls from the 5' RACE reads in MiXCR, one entry per CDR3 protein. The sample yields 200,000 to 300,000 distinct CDR3 sequences, 8.5% to 9.5% seen once. The sequenced material came from PBMCs or a T cell subset sorted from them (not recorded which). The TCR originated in a man aged 18 to 29 who had mild COVID-19 (a few samples of this study predate the infection). Cell type and time point are not known. The chain combines TRBV6-6 with TRBJ1-5; the D gene is possibly TRBD1 (5 bases). CDR3 coding DNA: TGTGCCAGCAGGATCCAGGGAAGGAACAATCAGCCCCAGCATTTT. Translated, it gives CASRIQGRNNQPQHF.